Listed below are T cell receptor beta chains from one sample, sequenced in a study of cytomegalovirus exposure and HLA in healthy donors. Data came from immunoSEQ multiplex PCR; TCRdb stores just in-frame clones and leaves some out. The sample holds approximately 140,000 clones; 63% are singletons and the top ten take approximately 6.6%. Sequencing was performed on PBMCs. The receptors come from a woman aged 55-75 years in good health and CMV-seropositive. Both conserved end residues are part of each CDR3. A D gene is named only where the DNA matches it firmly. A clone size is listed for some rows: how often the clone was seen (once, few, many), or a class if it is expanded.

size,D,J,V,DNA,CDR3
medium-sized,.,TRBJ1-1,TRBV10-3,TGTGCCATCGGTCAGGGGTTGAACACTGAAGCTTTCTTT,CAIGQGLNTEAFF
.,TRBD1,TRBJ1-1,TRBV29-1,TGCAGCGTTAGGGGACAGCTGAACACTGAAGCTTTCTTT,CSVRGQLNTEAFF
once,TRBD1,TRBJ2-1,TRBV6-4,TGTGCCAGCAGCGAGACAGGGTGGTCCAATGAGCAGTTCTTC,CASSETGWSNEQFF
.,.,TRBJ1-4,TRBV2,TGTGCCAGCAGTCCCCAGGGGTGGGGAACTAATGAAAAACTGTTTTTT,CASSPQGWGTNEKLFF
.,.,TRBJ1-1,TRBV7-9,TGTGCCAGCAGCCACGGACAGTTAATAAACACTGAAGCTTTCTTT,CASSHGQLINTEAFF
few,TRBD1,TRBJ2-2,TRBV7-9,TGTGCCAGCAGCATCCGGGACAGGGGGCTCTTCGGGGAGCTGTTTTTT,CASSIRDRGLFGELFF
.,.,TRBJ2-6,TRBV5-3,TGTGCCAGAAGCCCCATTTTGAGGGCACCTAATAGGGCCAACGTCCTGACTTTC,CARSPILRAPNRANVLTF
.,.,TRBJ2-6,TRBV7-3,TGTGCCAGCAGCTTAGGGTCACAAGCGGGGGCCAACGTCCTGACTTTC,CASSLGSQAGANVLTF
.,TRBD2,TRBJ2-3,TRBV7-6,TGTGCCAGCAGCTTAAAGCCCCGACCTCAAGCGGGACCCACAGATACGCAGTATTTT,CASSLKPRPQAGPTDTQYF
few,.,TRBJ2-7,TRBV5-6,TGTGCCAGCAGAATTACGGGTCAATCCTCCTACGAGCAGTACTTC,CASRITGQSSYEQYF
.,.,TRBJ1-2,TRBV28,TGTGCCAGCAGTTTGTCGGGGGGCGCGGGGCCACTCTATGGCTACACCTTC,CASSLSGGAGPLYGYTF
.,TRBD1,TRBJ1-1,TRBV4-1,TGCGCCAGCAGCCAGGCCGGGACAGGGGGCAAGGGGCCTTTCTTT,CASSQAGTGGKGPFF
.,.,TRBJ1-6,TRBV5-6,TGTGCCAGCAGCCTGGGCTGGGCAGGGCAGTCACCCCTCCACTTT,CASSLGWAGQSPLHF
.,.,TRBJ2-1,TRBV7-6,TGTGCCAGCAGCCCCCCCCTGGGGGCGCCGTTCTTC,CASSPPLGAPFF
.,.,TRBJ2-3,TRBV15,TGTGCCACCAGCGGGGTATCTAGCGTTTTTCAGTATTTT,CATSGVSSVFQYF